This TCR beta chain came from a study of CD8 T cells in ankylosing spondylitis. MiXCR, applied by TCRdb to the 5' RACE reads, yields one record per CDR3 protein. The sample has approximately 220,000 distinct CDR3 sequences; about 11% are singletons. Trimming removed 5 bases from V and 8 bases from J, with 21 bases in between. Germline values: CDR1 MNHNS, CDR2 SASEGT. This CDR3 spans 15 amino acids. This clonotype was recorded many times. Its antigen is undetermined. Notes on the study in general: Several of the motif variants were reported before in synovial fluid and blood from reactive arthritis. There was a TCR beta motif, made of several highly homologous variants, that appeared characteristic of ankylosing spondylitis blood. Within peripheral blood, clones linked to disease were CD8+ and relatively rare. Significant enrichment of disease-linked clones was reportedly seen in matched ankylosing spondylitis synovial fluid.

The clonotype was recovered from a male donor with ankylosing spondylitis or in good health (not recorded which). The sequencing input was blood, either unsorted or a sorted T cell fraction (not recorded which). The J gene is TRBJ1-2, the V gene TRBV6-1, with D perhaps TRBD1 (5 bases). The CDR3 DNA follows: TGTGCCAGCAGTCGCGGTATATCGGGGGATATAGGCTACACCTTC. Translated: CASSRGISGDIGYTF.